These T cell receptor beta chains were read from a single sample in a study of blood T cells in healthy people across ages. TCRdb redid the calling of the 5' RACE reads with MiXCR, one entry per CDR3 protein. The table shows 800,000 or so distinct CDR3 sequences, with around 68% occurring only once. Sequences were obtained from blood. These receptors all come from a man between 25 and 39 years old in good health. Each CDR3 is given with its conserved first and last residue. Each record gives: V gene, D gene, J gene, CDR3 protein. The D gene is left open where the match is weak.

TRBV12-3/TRBV12-4	.	TRBJ2-1	CASTAPGGGLYNEQFF
TRBV6-2/TRBV6-3	.	TRBJ2-5	CASSYSIVGQYF
TRBV6-1	TRBD1	.	CASNSLDRGEDEQYF
TRBV15	.	TRBJ1-2	CATSRGYGYTF
TRBV4-3	.	.	CASSHGDSRILYEQYF
TRBV20-1	.	TRBJ2-1	CSARVGPPPGTPYNEQFF
TRBV28	.	TRBJ2-5	CASSFQRDQETQYF
TRBV7-9	TRBD2	TRBJ2-1	CASSLRLLGGKDEQFF
TRBV20-1	.	TRBJ2-7	CSACADGGPTYEQYF
TRBV21-1	.	TRBJ2-7	CASSTRQGAYEQYF
TRBV4-2	.	TRBJ1-2	CASSQEEGGVNYGYTF
TRBV10-3	.	TRBJ1-6	CAISVGVSSYNSPLHF
TRBV6-2/TRBV6-3	TRBD2	TRBJ2-4	CASSFRLAERNIQYF
TRBV5-1	TRBD1	TRBJ2-7	CASSYRDRATYEQYF
TRBV12-3/TRBV12-4	.	TRBJ2-1	CASSDTMTTSPPYNEQFF
TRBV10-3	.	TRBJ2-6	CAISEQRGANVLTF
TRBV20-1	.	TRBJ2-7	CSANGSPYEQYF
TRBV9	TRBD1	TRBJ1-2	CASSVSRDSDYYGHTF
TRBV11-1	.	TRBJ2-7	CASSWGRASYEQYF
TRBV7-2	.	TRBJ2-7	CASSLTSVPGSFTYEQYF
TRBV5-5	.	TRBJ2-7	CASSFWESYEQYF
TRBV7-7	.	TRBJ2-3	CASSAHLGDTQYF
TRBV2	.	TRBJ2-7	CASSGGDWTYEQYF
TRBV3-1	.	TRBJ2-3	CASSRLDEDTQYF
TRBV20-1	.	TRBJ2-1	CSARALGVGRFEQFF
TRBV29-1	TRBD2	TRBJ2-7	CSVAGLAANYEQYF